A selection of T cell receptor beta chains follows, all from one sample in a study of Ad26.COV2.S vaccination and SARS-CoV-2 variants. Method: immunoSEQ multiplex PCR; TCRdb's copy keeps in-frame clones and lacks some. The sample contains around 170,000 clones, around 90% of which appear only once. This material consisted of peripheral blood, taken after recovery from COVID-19. The receptor set was obtained from a human donor who had recovered from COVID-19. Each CDR3 is given with its conserved first and last residue. A D gene is named only where the DNA matches it firmly. A row's size may be missing; if present it is once, few, many or a size class.

CDR3nt,CDR3aa,abundance,v_gene,j_gene,d_gene
TGTGCCACCAGCATTCCGGGGACTGGGGACACTGAAGCTTTCTTT,CATSIPGTGDTEAFF,-,TRBV15,TRBJ1-1,-
TGTGCCAGCAGCCCAAGCGGAAAGCTCACAGATACGCAGTATTTT,CASSPSGKLTDTQYF,-,TRBV9,TRBJ2-3,-
TGTGCCAGCAAGTGGGGTGGCAGTACTAACTATGGCTACACCTTC,CASKWGGSTNYGYTF,-,TRBV27,TRBJ1-2,-
TGTGCCAGTAGTTCCAGGAACACCGGGGAGCTGTTTTTT,CASSSRNTGELFF,-,TRBV19,TRBJ2-2,-
TGTGCCAGCAGCTTGGAACTAGCGGGAGTTAGTGAGCAGTTCTTC,CASSLELAGVSEQFF,few,TRBV5-4,TRBJ2-1,TRBD2
TGTGCCACCCGGAGGGCAGGGCCCGCCTTGGTAGACTATGGCTACACCTTC,CATRRAGPALVDYGYTF,-,TRBV10-3,TRBJ1-2,-
TGTGCCAGCAGCTCGGCTCCCCTGGACTCTCCGCCGGAGGAGACCCAGTACTTC,CASSSAPLDSPPEETQYF,-,TRBV7-2,TRBJ2-5,-
TGTGCCAGCAAGACAGGGGCTCGCGAGCAGTACTTC,CASKTGAREQYF,-,TRBV6-5,TRBJ2-7,TRBD1
TGTGCCAGCAGCTTAGCTAGGGTTACCAATCAGCCCCAGCATTTT,CASSLARVTNQPQHF,-,TRBV7-8,TRBJ1-5,-
TGTGCCAGCAGCTCCCAAAACATTCAGTACTTC,CASSSQNIQYF,-,TRBV7-2,TRBJ2-4,-
TGTGCCATCGGGGGAAACACCGGGGAGCTGTTTTTT,CAIGGNTGELFF,-,TRBV10-3,TRBJ2-2,-
TGTGCCAGCAGCCAAGACGGGAATCTCTACGAGCAGTACTTC,CASSQDGNLYEQYF,-,TRBV4-2,TRBJ2-7,-
TGTGCCAGCAGTGAAAGCATCTCCACTGAAGCTTTCTTT,CASSESISTEAFF,-,TRBV6-1,TRBJ1-1,-
TGTGCCAGCTGGGGGGGCTCCTACAATGAGCAGTTCTTC,CASWGGSYNEQFF,-,TRBV18,TRBJ2-1,TRBD2
TGTGCCAGCAGTGAATATATTCCTGGTCCCGAAGGAGATACGCAGTATTTT,CASSEYIPGPEGDTQYF,-,TRBV25-1,TRBJ2-3,-
TGTGCCAGCACCGCGGGACAGAGCTATGGCTACACCTTC,CASTAGQSYGYTF,-,TRBV3-1/TRBV3-2,TRBJ1-2,TRBD1
TGTGCCAGCAGCCAAGATCTCGTCGAGCAGTACTTC,CASSQDLVEQYF,-,TRBV3-1/TRBV3-2,TRBJ2-7,-
TGTGCCACCAGCCCCGACATGAAGGGGGGGACTGAAGCTTTCTTT,CATSPDMKGGTEAFF,-,TRBV15,TRBJ1-1,-
TGTGCCAGCACCCAAGGACTAGCGGGAGATGACTACGAGCAGTACTTC,CASTQGLAGDDYEQYF,-,TRBV2,TRBJ2-7,TRBD2
TGTGCCAGCAGCTCCCGCTTGGAGACCCAGTACTTC,CASSSRLETQYF,many,TRBV11-2,TRBJ2-5,-
TGCGCCAGCAGCTGGACTAGCGGGGCTGCAGATACGCAGTATTTT,CASSWTSGAADTQYF,-,TRBV5-1,TRBJ2-3,TRBD2
TGTGCCAGCAGCTACCGGACTAGCGGGAGGGACGTCGCCTACGAGCAGTACTTC,CASSYRTSGRDVAYEQYF,-,TRBV13,TRBJ2-7,TRBD2
TGTGCCAGCAGCTTAGTAGGGGAGCGGGAGTCCTACGAGCAGTACTTC,CASSLVGERESYEQYF,-,TRBV7-9,TRBJ2-7,TRBD2
TGTGCCAGCAGCTTATCGGGGGGGTACGAGACCCAGTACTTC,CASSLSGGYETQYF,-,TRBV7-2,TRBJ2-5,TRBD2